The 21 T cell receptor beta chains reported below all come from one sample, sequenced in a study of CD8+ T cells in alopecia areata. The treatment: oral pan-JAK inhibitor, 5-10 mg twice daily. RNA, once extracted, was reverse transcribed into cDNA for use as the sequencing template. Method: immunoSEQ multiplex PCR; TCRdb's copy keeps in-frame clones and lacks some. This sample has approximately 190,000 clones; about three fifths occur once, and the top ten carry 5.5% to 6%. Specimen: CD4+ T cells sorted from blood, collected at week 24, from a patient treated with tofacitinib. These receptors originate from a human donor with alopecia areata.

The chain uses TRBV29-1 and TRBJ2-5, with no clear D. This CDR3 is built from 14 residues. Looked up from germline, CDR1 is SQVTM and CDR2 is ANQGSEA. V was cut by 3 bases and J by 5 bases, with 16 bases left in between. CDR3 DNA sequence: TGCAGCGTTGAGGGCCAGACAATGGGGGAGACCCAGTACTTC. As protein: CSVEGQTMGETQYF.

This chain links TRBV2 with TRBJ2-3; perhaps TRBD2 as D (6 bases). CDR1 and CDR2 (germline): SNHLY, FYNNEI. Trimming cost V 7 bases and J 1 base, with 9 bases left between them. The CDR3 has 13 amino acids. CDR3 in DNA: TGTGCCAGCAAGGCTAGCGGCACAGATACGCAGTATTTT. Amino acid sequence: CASKASGTDTQYF. Using reference TRBV2 and TRBJ2-3 for the parts outside the CDR3, the full variable domain is EPEVTQTPSHQVTQMGQEVILRCVPISNHLYFYWYRQILGQKVEFLVSFYNNEISEKSEIFDDQFSVERPDGSNFTLKIRSTKLEDSAMYFCASKASGTDTQYFGPGTRLTVL.

This clone showed up many times. The chain employs TRBV28 and TRBJ1-4, with D perhaps TRBD1 (5 bases). Looked up from germline, CDR1 is MDHEN and CDR2 is SYDVKM. The CDR3 length is 13 residues. The V end was cut by 8 bases, the J end by 6 bases, with 13 bases between. CDR3 nucleotides: TGTGCCAGCGGCTGGGGGATTGATGAAAAACTGTTTTTT. This codes for CASGWGIDEKLFF.

This clone was counted only a few times. This chain connects TRBV6-6 to TRBJ2-1; 10 bases align to TRBD2. The CDR3 is made up of 15 amino acids. Looked up from germline, CDR1 is MNHNY and CDR2 is SVGAGI (reference sequence). J lost 5 bases, V lost 4 bases, and 5 bases had no gene match. Here the CDR3 reads CASSSSGRGHNEQFF. The CDR3 DNA follows: TGTGCCAGCAGTTCTAGCGGGAGAGGTCACAATGAGCAGTTCTTC.

This clone was seen a few times. V and J are TRBV11-2 and TRBJ1-5; D gene uncertain. Trimming cost V 5 bases and J 2 bases, with 7 bases left between them. In germline, CDR1 is SGHAT, CDR2 FQNNGV. This CDR3 has 13 amino acids. The CDR3 spells CASSLTRNQPQHF. The CDR3 DNA follows: TGTGCCAGCAGCCTGACCCGCAATCAGCCCCAGCATTTT. Looking up the rest from reference TRBV11-2 and TRBJ1-5 gives the full variable domain: EAGVAQSPRYKIIEKRQSVAFWCNPISGHATLYWYQQILGQGPKLLIQFQNNGVVDDSQLPKDRFSAERLKGVDSTLKIQPAKLEDSAVYLCASSLTRNQPQHFGDGTRLSIL.

This clone has just one count. This chain joins TRBV29-1 and TRBJ2-7; 13 positions match TRBD2. CDR1 is SQVTM, CDR2 ANQGSEA, per germline. The CDR3 has 14 residues. Losses at the gene ends were 4 bases for V and 1 base for J; bases not matched to a gene: 1. As DNA, the CDR3 is TGCAGCGTTGGGACTAGCGGGAGATCCTACGAGCAGTACTTC. It translates to CSVGTSGRSYEQYF.

This sequence joins TRBV4-2 and TRBJ2-7; weak D call: TRBD2 (5 bases). This CDR3 region has 15 residues. The V gene lost 1 base and the J gene lost 2 bases, with 12 bases spanning the gap. The germline CDR1 and CDR2 sequences are LGHNA and YNFKEQ. The CDR3 is CASSQVSGRTYEQYF. Written as DNA, the CDR3 is TGTGCCAGCAGCCAAGTAAGTGGGAGAACCTACGAGCAGTACTTC.

Details on this clone: This same CDR3 is encoded by further DNA sequences in the sample. The rearrangement uses TRBV7-2 and TRBJ2-7; 8 bases are shared with TRBD1. Germline-derived CDR1 and CDR2 are SGHTA and FQGNSA. The CDR3 length is 14 residues. V was clipped by 6 bases and J by 2 bases; unmatched bases: 6. CDR3 sequence reads: CASSFQTGAYEQYF. The CDR3 coding sequence is TGTGCCAGCAGTTTTCAGACAGGGGCCTACGAGCAGTACTTC.

The V gene is TRBV5-1, the J gene TRBJ1-1; tentative D call: TRBD1 (5 bases). This CDR3 is built from 13 residues. Trimming took off 6 bases at V and 11 bases at J, with 20 bases between the two ends. Germline-derived CDR1 and CDR2 are SGHRS and YFSETQ. CDR3 region: CASNPSDGGLAFF. For the CDR3, the DNA is TGCGCCAGCAACCCAAGCGACGGGGGATTGGCTTTCTTT. The complete variable domain, with remaining parts taken from reference TRBV5-1 and TRBJ1-1, reads KAGVTQTPRYLIKTRGQQVTLSCSPISGHRSVSWYQQTPGQGLQFLFEYFSETQRNKGNFPGRFSGRQFSNSRSEMNVSTLELGDSALYLCASNPSDGGLAFFGQGTRLTVV.

This clone was picked up a small number of times. CDR3: CASSFGDQRETQYF. In DNA form, the CDR3 reads TGTGCCAGCAGCTTTGGGGATCAGAGAGAGACCCAGTACTTC. This chain joins TRBV7-2 and TRBJ2-5; D is ambiguous. Germline CDR1 reads SGHTA; CDR2 reads FQGNSA. Deletions cut 3 bases from V and 4 bases from J, with 12 bases between. The CDR3 loop spans 14 amino acids.

V and J are TRBV7-9 and TRBJ2-6, with D perhaps given as TRBD1 or TRBD2 (5 bases each). Germline-derived CDR1 and CDR2 are SEHNR and FQNEAQ (reference sequence). The CDR3 is made up of 15 amino acids. Trimming cost V 7 bases and J 12 bases, with 22 bases left between them. This chain's CDR3 is CASNTYGTPFSVLTF. CDR3 in DNA: TGTGCCAGCAACACTTATGGGACCCCCTTCAGCGTCCTGACTTTC.

The V gene is TRBV7-2, the J gene TRBJ2-3; D not resolved. Deletions cut 5 bases from V and 1 base from J, with 7 bases between. Per germline, CDR1 SGHTA and CDR2 FQGNSA. This CDR3 contains 13 residues. The CDR3 nucleotides read TGTGCCAGCAGCCCGAGACGCACAGATACGCAGTATTTT. Encoded protein: CASSPRRTDTQYF. Based on the CDR3 plus reference TRBV7-2 and TRBJ2-3, the full variable domain is GAGVSQSPSNKVTEKGKDVELRCDPISGHTALYWYRQSLGQGLEFLIYFQGNSAPDKSGLPSDRFSAERTGGSVSTLTIQRTQQEDSAVYLCASSPRRTDTQYFGPGTRLTVL.

The J gene is TRBJ2-7, the V gene TRBV4-1; TRBD1 matches at 9 bases. This CDR3 has 16 residues. The V and J ends lost 3 bases and 1 base, in that order; junction bases with no gene match: 7. In germline, CDR1 is MGHRA, CDR2 YSYEKL. CDR3 amino acids: CASSQAGQGISYEQYF. The CDR3 region has the DNA TGCGCCAGCAGCCAGGCAGGACAGGGGATTTCCTACGAGCAGTACTTC.

The chain couples TRBV28 to TRBJ2-6; D call uncertain. The V end was cut by 6 bases, the J end by 0 bases, with 6 bases between. In germline, CDR1 is MDHEN, CDR2 SYDVKM. The CDR3 length is 14 residues. As DNA, the CDR3 is TGTGCCAGCAGCGATATCTCTGGGGCCAACGTCCTGACTTTC. This encodes CASSDISGANVLTF.

V and J are TRBV30 and TRBJ1-5, with 8 positions matching TRBD1. The junction had 6 bases not matched to a gene; V was cut back by 3 bases and J by 5 bases. The CDR3 covers 14 residues. Germline loops: CDR1 GTSNPN, CDR2 SVGIG (reference sequence). CDR3 in DNA: TGTGCCTGGAGCAGGGGGCAGTTTGATCAGCCCCAGCATTTT. Amino acids: CAWSRGQFDQPQHF.

The chain couples TRBV4-1 to TRBJ2-3; the D gene is possibly TRBD2 (6 bases). The CDR3 length is 14 residues. CDR1 MGHRA and CDR2 YSYEKL come from the germline V gene. V lost 0 bases and J lost 6, with 10 bases in between. CDR3 region: CASSQEGLEDTQYF. The CDR3 DNA reads as TGCGCCAGCAGCCAAGAGGGACTGGAGGATACGCAGTATTTT.

This clone was seen a few times. This chain joins TRBV25-1 and TRBJ2-2; unclear D gene. Germline V gene lookup returns CDR1 MGHDK and CDR2 SYGVNS. With 3 bases removed from V and 8 bases from J, the gap between germline ends came to 4 bases. The CDR3 has 11 residues. The DNA of the CDR3 is TGTGCCAGCAGTGAGAGGGGGGAGCTGTTTTTT. The encoded protein is CASSERGELFF.

The chain links TRBV23-1 to TRBJ2-2, with a tentative D call TRBD2 (5 bases). TRBV23-1 has ORF status, its function being uncertain. The length of the CDR3 is 12 residues. Trimming took off 8 bases at V and 4 bases at J, with 8 bases between the two ends. CDR3 protein: CASPEGTGELFF. CDR3 DNA sequence: TGCGCCAGCCCCGAGGGCACCGGGGAGCTGTTTTTT.

This chain uses TRBV20-1 with TRBJ2-7; the D call may be TRBD1 or TRBD2 (5 bases each). Germline-derived CDR1 and CDR2 are DFQATT and SNEGSKA (reference sequence). The V and J ends lost 4 bases and 6 bases respectively, with 10 bases between them. The CDR3 runs to 11 residues. The CDR3 region has the DNA TGCAGTGCTACGGGAACAGGCGAGCAGTACTTC. As protein: CSATGTGEQYF.

The V gene is TRBV7-2, the J gene TRBJ1-2, with TRBD1 identical over 7 bases. Trimming took 6 bases from V and 4 from J; bases not matched to a gene: 5. The CDR3 length is 13 residues. The germline V gene has CDR1 SGHTA and CDR2 FQGNSA. The CDR3 bases are TGTGCCAGCAGACTCCAGGGGGGCTATGGCTACACCTTC. This sequence encodes CASRLQGGYGYTF.

The chain couples TRBV14 to TRBJ2-5; D is uncertain. V lost 1 base, J lost 5 bases, and 8 bases lay in between. CDR1 is SGHDN, CDR2 FVKESK, per germline. The CDR3 runs to 13 residues. The CDR3 coding sequence is TGTGCCAGCAGCCAAGGCCCTAAGGAGACCCAGTACTTC. Amino acids: CASSQGPKETQYF.